These 5 T cell receptor beta chains share one sample of origin, sequenced in a study of T cell changes during pregnancy in multiple sclerosis. Clones were read by immunoSEQ multiplex PCR, and TCRdb kept only the in-frame ones, dropping some. The sample includes about 73,000 clones, 85% to 95% of them seen just once. The sequencing here drew on peripheral blood, taken in the third trimester of pregnancy. The receptors stem from a female donor in good health, enrolled as a control in a pregnancy study.

The table lists this clone with a count of one. The chain's CDR3 is CASSQDWGVNYEQYF. The CDR3 DNA follows: TGCGCCAGCAGCCAAGATTGGGGGGTAAATTACGAGCAGTACTTC. The gene calls are TRBV4-1 and TRBJ2-7, with D possibly being TRBD2 (6 bases). CDR3 size: 15 residues. Germline V gene sequence: CDR1 MGHRA, CDR2 YSYEKL. Trimming pared 0 bases from V and 4 bases from J, leaving 13 bases between.

The V call is TRBV25-1, the J call TRBJ2-2; D unresolved. Trimming pared 5 bases from V and 0 bases from J, leaving 7 bases between. Germline values: CDR1 MGHDK, CDR2 SYGVNS. There are 14 residues in the CDR3. CDR3 loop: CASSFSSNTGELFF. The CDR3 region has the DNA TGTGCCAGCAGTTTTAGTTCGAACACCGGGGAGCTGTTTTTT.

The rearrangement uses TRBV7-9 and TRBJ1-4, with 8 bases identical to TRBD1. The trim removed 1 base at V and 6 bases at J, leaving 4 bases unmatched. Per the germline V gene, CDR1 is SEHNR and CDR2 is FQNEAQ (reference sequence). The CDR3 consists of 15 residues. CDR3 region: CASSLGQGPDEKLFF. Written as DNA, the CDR3 is TGTGCCAGCAGCTTAGGACAGGGGCCGGATGAAAAACTGTTTTTT. The full variable domain, its missing parts supplied by reference TRBV7-9 and TRBJ1-4, is DTGVSQNPRHKITKRGQNVTFRCDPISEHNRLYWYRQTLGQGPEFLTYFQNEAQLEKSRLLSDRFSAERPKGSFSTLEIQRTEQGDSAMYLCASSLGQGPDEKLFFGSGTQLSVL.

CDR3 sequence (DNA): TGTGCCAGCAGTGGGGGGGGACAGGGGGCAGGTCAGCCCCAGCATTTT. It specifies CASSGGGQGAGQPQHF. V is TRBV27 and J is TRBJ1-5; 12 positions agree with TRBD1. Germline V gene data show CDR1 as MNHEY and CDR2 as SMNVEV (reference sequence). CDR3 length: 16 residues. With V trimmed by 5 bases and J by 6 bases, 8 bases remained unmatched.

The chain links TRBV5-4 to TRBJ1-1, with 8 nucleotides matching TRBD1. J gave up 3 bases and V 3 bases, and 10 bases lay outside the gene matches. CDR1 and CDR2 (germline): SGHNT, YYREEE (reference sequence). The CDR3 contains 16 residues. CDR3 residues: CASSSRTGRSHTEAFF. Here the CDR3 DNA reads TGTGCCAGCAGCTCACGGACAGGGCGGTCGCACACTGAAGCTTTCTTT.